This TCR beta chain is drawn from a study of beta chain features in type 1 diabetes. In germline, CDR1 is SGHAT, CDR2 FQNNGV. Trimming removed 3 bases from V and 6 bases from J, with 10 bases in between. The CDR3 extends over 13 amino acids. Study-level points and caveats: Shorter templates might be favored by PCR, and equally so in patients and in controls. Within each of all four CD4+ subsets, Type 1 diabetes patients had TCRB CDR3s that were moderately but significantly shorter.

Sequencing targeted expressed TCRB transcripts, as all isolated RNA had been reverse transcribed. Using immunoSEQ multiplex PCR, the repertoire was profiled, and TCRdb retains in-frame clones only, with some absent. The table shows 600,000 to 750,000 clones, with around an eighth occurring only once. This clone was seen a few times. What it binds is unknown. The same CDR3 can be traced to other DNA sequences in this sample. Sequenced material: naive CD4+ T cells from blood. The chain links TRBV11-2 to TRBJ2-3; D uncertain. The receptor was isolated from a man between 25 and 39 years old with type 1 diabetes. The CDR3 nucleotides are TGTGCCAGCAGCTTGGACCTTACGGATACGCAGTATTTT. Translated, it gives CASSLDLTDTQYF.